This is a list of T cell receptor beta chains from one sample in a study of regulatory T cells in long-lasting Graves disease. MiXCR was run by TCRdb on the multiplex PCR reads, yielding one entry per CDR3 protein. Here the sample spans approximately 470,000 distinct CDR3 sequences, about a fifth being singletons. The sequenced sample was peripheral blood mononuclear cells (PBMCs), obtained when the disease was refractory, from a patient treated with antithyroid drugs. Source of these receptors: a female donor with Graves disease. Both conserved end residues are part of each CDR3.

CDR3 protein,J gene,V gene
CSVEEGRVGEQYF,TRBJ2-7,TRBV29-1
CASSFSGTTGLATQPGETQYF,TRBJ2-5,TRBV28
CAGSATDAYEQYF,TRBJ2-7,TRBV3-1
CSATHRDHYGYTF,TRBJ1-2,TRBV20-1
CASSPWTSGSSGTDTQYF,TRBJ2-3,TRBV28
CASRPSTRNTEAFF,TRBJ1-1,TRBV6-1
CSARDPGSPEAFF,TRBJ1-1,TRBV20-1
CASSHDLGGAGETQYF,TRBJ2-5,TRBV3-1
CASSRDRITQPQHF,TRBJ1-5,TRBV4-1
CASGQIGLQETQYF,TRBJ2-5,TRBV4-1
CASSHTGPNQPQHF,TRBJ1-5,TRBV7-2
CASRNFGQGRTGELFF,TRBJ2-2,TRBV2
CASSFFQQVTHNEQFF,TRBJ2-1,TRBV6-1
CASRPGGPTYEQYF,TRBJ2-7,TRBV6-1
CASSRLRGENTGELFF,TRBJ2-2,TRBV14
CASSPREPYGYTF,TRBJ1-2,TRBV7-9
CSASLANTDTQYF,TRBJ2-3,TRBV20-1
CASSFLGRDTEAFF,TRBJ1-1,TRBV12-3/TRBV12-4
CASSLHPLAGYTGELFF,TRBJ2-2,TRBV5-1
CASSLLAGLDTQYF,TRBJ2-3,TRBV27
CATEPGENTEAFF,TRBJ1-1,TRBV24-1
CASSAPGTTNTGELFF,TRBJ2-2,TRBV5-8
CASSLVTGGRETQYF,TRBJ2-5,TRBV7-2
CATSIRDQQETQYF,TRBJ2-5,TRBV15
CASSPTGGANVLTF,TRBJ2-6,TRBV18
CASSFRAIEETQYF,TRBJ2-5,TRBV4-1
CASSITGVDNSPLHF,TRBJ1-6,TRBV12-3/TRBV12-4
CASGVPGTGYEQYF,TRBJ2-7,TRBV28
CSARGAYTQYF,TRBJ2-3,TRBV20-1